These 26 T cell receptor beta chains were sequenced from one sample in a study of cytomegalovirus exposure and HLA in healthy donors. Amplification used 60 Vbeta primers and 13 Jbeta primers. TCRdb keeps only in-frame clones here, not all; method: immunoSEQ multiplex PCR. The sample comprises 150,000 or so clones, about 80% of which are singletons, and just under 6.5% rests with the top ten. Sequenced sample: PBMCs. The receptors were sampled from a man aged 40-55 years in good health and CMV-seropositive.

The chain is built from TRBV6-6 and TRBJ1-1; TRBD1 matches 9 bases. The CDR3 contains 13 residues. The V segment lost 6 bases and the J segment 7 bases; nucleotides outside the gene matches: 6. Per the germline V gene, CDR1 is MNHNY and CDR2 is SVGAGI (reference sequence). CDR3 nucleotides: TGTGCCAGCAGACTCACAGGGGGCCTTGAAGCTTTCTTT. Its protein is CASRLTGGLEAFF.

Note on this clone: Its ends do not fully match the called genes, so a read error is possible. CDR3 in DNA: TGTGCCAGCAGGGAGGGGGGGTTTTCTGGGGCCAACGGCCTGACTTTC. Protein: CASREGGFSGANGLTF. The chain couples TRBV7-3 to TRBJ2-6, with a weak D call TRBD2 (7 bases). Germline CDR1 is SGHTA and CDR2 is FQGTGA. CDR3 length equals 16 residues.

CDR3 sequence (DNA): TGCGCCAGCAGCAGCAGTAGCGGATCGAACACCGGGGAGCTGTTTTTT. This translates into CASSSSSGSNTGELFF. This sequence joins TRBV5-1 and TRBJ2-2, with D possibly matching TRBD2 (6 bases). The CDR3 is 16 amino acids. The germline CDR1 and CDR2 sequences are SGHRS and YFSETQ. V was shortened by 4 bases and J by 0 bases, with 13 bases between the two germline ends.

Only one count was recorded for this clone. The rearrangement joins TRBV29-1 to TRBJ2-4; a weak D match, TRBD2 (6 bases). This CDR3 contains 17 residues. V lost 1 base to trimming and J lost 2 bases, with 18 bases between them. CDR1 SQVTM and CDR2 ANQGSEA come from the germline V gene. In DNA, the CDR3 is TGCAGCGTTGAAGCCGGTCGAGGGAGGCTCCCCAAAAACATTCAGTACTTC. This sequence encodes CSVEAGRGRLPKNIQYF. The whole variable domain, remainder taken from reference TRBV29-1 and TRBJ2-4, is SAVISQKPSRDICQRGTSLTIQCQVDSQVTMMFWYRQQPGQSLTLIATANQGSEATYESGFVIDKFPISRPNLTFSTLTVSNMSPEDSSIYLCSVEAGRGRLPKNIQYFGAGTRLSVL.

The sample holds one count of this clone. The CDR3 bases are TGTGCCAGCAGCTTGGGACAGGGGATGGGGGAAAAACTGTTTTTT. This codes for CASSLGQGMGEKLFF. The chain couples TRBV6-1 to TRBJ1-4; the match to TRBD1 covers 10 bases. Trimming removed 6 bases from V and 8 bases from J; junction bases left unmatched: 9. CDR3 size: 15 residues. Germline V gene lookup returns CDR1 MNHNS and CDR2 SASEGT.

DNA for the CDR3: TGTGCCAGCAGTCCGGGGGGGGCTCAAGAGACCCAGTACTTC. Its protein product is CASSPGGAQETQYF. This sequence joins TRBV28 and TRBJ2-5; 8 bases match TRBD2. The V gene end was trimmed by 5 bases and the J gene end by 2 bases; junction bases not matched to a gene: 4. This CDR3 comprises 14 residues. Germline CDR1 reads MDHEN; CDR2 reads SYDVKM.

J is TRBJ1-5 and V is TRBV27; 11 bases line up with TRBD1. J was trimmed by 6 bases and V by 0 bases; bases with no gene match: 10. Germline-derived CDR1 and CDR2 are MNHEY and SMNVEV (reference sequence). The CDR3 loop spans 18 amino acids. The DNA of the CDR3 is TGTGCCAGCAGTTTATCTTGGGTGGGGACAGGGGGAGCTCAGCCCCAGCATTTT. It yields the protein CASSLSWVGTGGAQPQHF.

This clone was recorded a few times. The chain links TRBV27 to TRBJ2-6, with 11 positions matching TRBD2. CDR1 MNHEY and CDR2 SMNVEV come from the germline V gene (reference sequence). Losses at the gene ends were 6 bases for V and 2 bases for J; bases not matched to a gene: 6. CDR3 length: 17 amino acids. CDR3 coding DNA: TGTGCCAGCAGCCTAATACTAGCGGGAGCTGGGGCCAACGTCCTGACTTTC. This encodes CASSLILAGAGANVLTF.

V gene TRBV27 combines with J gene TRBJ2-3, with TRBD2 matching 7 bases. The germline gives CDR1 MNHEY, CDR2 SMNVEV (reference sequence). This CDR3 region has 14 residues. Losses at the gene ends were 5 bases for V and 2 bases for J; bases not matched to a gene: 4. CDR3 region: CASSPAGTTDTQYF. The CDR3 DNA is TGTGCCAGCAGTCCAGCGGGGACCACAGATACGCAGTATTTT.

The CDR3 sequence is CASSLGASGSFNEQFF. CDR3 nucleotides: TGTGCCAGCAGCTTAGGGGCTAGCGGGAGCTTTAATGAGCAGTTCTTC. The chain combines TRBV7-3 with TRBJ2-1; TRBD2 matches at 10 bases. V shed 2 bases, J shed 7 bases, and the junction held 8 bases outside the gene matches. The CDR3 has 16 amino acids. Germline V CDR1 and CDR2: SGHTA, FQGTGA.

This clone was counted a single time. CDR3 sequence: CASSPAGATNEKLFF. As DNA, the CDR3 is TGTGCCAGCAGTCCAGCCGGGGCAACTAATGAAAAACTGTTTTTT. This chain connects TRBV11-2 to TRBJ1-4; D gene ambiguous. This CDR3 is built from 15 residues. Germline lookup yields CDR1 SGHAT and CDR2 FQNNGV. Trimming stripped 6 bases from V and 0 bases from J, with 11 bases between.

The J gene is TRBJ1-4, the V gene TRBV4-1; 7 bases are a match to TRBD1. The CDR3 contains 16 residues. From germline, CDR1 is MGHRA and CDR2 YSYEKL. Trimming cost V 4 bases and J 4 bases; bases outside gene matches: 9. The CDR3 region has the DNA TGCGCCAGCAGCCGGGCAGAAGACAGGGTTAATGAAAAACTGTTTTTT. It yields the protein CASSRAEDRVNEKLFF.

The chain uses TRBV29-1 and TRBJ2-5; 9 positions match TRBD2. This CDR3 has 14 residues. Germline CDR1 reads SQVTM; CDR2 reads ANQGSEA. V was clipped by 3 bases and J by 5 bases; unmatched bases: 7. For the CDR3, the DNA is TGCAGCGTTGAGAATAGCGGGAGAAAGGAGACCCAGTACTTC. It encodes CSVENSGRKETQYF.

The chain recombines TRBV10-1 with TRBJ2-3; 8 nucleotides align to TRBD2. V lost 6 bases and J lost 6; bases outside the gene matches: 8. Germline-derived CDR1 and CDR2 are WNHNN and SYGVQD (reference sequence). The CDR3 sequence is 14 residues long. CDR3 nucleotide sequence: TGCGCCAGCAGCCGCGGGACTAGTGCCGATACGCAGTATTTT. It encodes CASSRGTSADTQYF.

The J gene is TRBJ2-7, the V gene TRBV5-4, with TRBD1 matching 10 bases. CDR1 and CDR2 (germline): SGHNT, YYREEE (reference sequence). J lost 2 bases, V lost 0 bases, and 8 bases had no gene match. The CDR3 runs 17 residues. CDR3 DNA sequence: TGTGCCAGCAGCTTGGAAACCGGGACAGGGGACCCCTACGAGCAGTACTTC. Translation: CASSLETGTGDPYEQYF.

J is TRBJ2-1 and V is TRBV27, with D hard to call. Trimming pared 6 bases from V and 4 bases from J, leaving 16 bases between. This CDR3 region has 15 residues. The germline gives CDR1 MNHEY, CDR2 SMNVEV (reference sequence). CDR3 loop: CASSLVTPRYNEQFF. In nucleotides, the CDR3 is TGTGCCAGCAGCCTGGTTACTCCTAGGTACAATGAGCAGTTCTTC.

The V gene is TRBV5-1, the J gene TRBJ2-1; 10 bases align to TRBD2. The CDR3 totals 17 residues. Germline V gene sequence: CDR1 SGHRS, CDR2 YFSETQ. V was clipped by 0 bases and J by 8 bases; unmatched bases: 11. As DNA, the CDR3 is TGCGCCAGCAGCTTGGGGGCTAGCGGGAGTAGTGTGGATGAGCAGTTCTTC. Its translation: CASSLGASGSSVDEQFF.

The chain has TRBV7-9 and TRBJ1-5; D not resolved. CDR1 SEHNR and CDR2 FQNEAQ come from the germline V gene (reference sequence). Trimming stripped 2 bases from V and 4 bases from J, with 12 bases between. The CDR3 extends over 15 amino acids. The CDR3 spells CASSLPGRANQPQHF. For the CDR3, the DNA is TGTGCCAGCAGCTTACCGGGGAGGGCTAATCAGCCCCAGCATTTT.

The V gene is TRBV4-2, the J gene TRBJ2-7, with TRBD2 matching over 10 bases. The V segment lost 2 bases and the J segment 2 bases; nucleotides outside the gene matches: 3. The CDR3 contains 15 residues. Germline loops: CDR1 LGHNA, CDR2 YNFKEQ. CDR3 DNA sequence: TGTGCCAGCAGCCAAAATAGCGGGGGGCCCTACGAGCAGTACTTC. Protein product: CASSQNSGGPYEQYF.

CDR3 bases: TGTGCCAGCAGCATCGGACAGGGGAGGAATGAGCAGTTCTTC. Amino acid sequence: CASSIGQGRNEQFF. V usage is TRBV5-4 and J usage is TRBJ2-1, with TRBD1 identical over 9 bases. V was clipped by 4 bases and J by 7 bases; unmatched bases: 6. The CDR3 has 14 amino acids. Per germline, CDR1 SGHNT and CDR2 YYREEE (reference sequence).

In nucleotides, the CDR3 is TGTGCCAGCAGCCCCGGGACAAGAGAAGACTCGGGGTATCAGCCCCAGCATTTT. As protein: CASSPGTREDSGYQPQHF. This chain joins TRBV21-1 and TRBJ1-5; TRBD1, the table's D call, lacks a check against the DNA. TRBV21-1 is a recognized pseudogene. The CDR3 is 18 residues long.

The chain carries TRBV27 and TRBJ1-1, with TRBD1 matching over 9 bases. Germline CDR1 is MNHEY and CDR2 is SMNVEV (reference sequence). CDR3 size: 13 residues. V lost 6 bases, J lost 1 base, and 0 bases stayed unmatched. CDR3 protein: CASRQGANTEAFF. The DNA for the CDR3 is TGTGCCAGCAGACAGGGGGCGAACACTGAAGCTTTCTTT.

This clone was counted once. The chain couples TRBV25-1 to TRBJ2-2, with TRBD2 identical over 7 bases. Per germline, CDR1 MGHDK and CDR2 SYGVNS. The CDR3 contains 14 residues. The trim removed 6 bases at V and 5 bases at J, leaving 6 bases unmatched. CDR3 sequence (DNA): TGTGCCAGCAGCCCGACTAGCTGGACCGGGGAGCTGTTTTTT. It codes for CASSPTSWTGELFF.

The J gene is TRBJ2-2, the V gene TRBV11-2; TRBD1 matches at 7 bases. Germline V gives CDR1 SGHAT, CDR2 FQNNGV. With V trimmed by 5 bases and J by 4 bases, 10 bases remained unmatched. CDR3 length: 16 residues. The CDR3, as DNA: TGTGCCAGCAGCCAAAACTTTAACAGGGGCACCGGGGAGCTGTTTTTT. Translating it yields CASSQNFNRGTGELFF.

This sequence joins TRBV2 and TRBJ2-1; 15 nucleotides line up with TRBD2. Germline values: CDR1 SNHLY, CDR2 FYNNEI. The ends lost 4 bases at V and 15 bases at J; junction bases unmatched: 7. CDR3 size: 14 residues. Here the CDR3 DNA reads TGTGCCAGCAGTGTCGGACTAGCGGGAGGGCCTTCGTTCTTC. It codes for CASSVGLAGGPSFF.

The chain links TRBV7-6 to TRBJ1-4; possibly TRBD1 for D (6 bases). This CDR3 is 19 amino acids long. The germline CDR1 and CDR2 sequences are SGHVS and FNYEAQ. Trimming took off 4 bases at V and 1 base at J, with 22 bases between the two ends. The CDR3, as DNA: TGTGCCAGCAGCTCTGGGCCGACAGGTCAGGTCAAAACTAATGAAAAACTGTTTTTT. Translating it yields CASSSGPTGQVKTNEKLFF.